This T cell receptor beta chain was sequenced for a study of cytomegalovirus exposure and HLA in healthy donors. Findings of the study overall: Differences between HLA loci emerged in a later analysis of TCR association rates, with DRB1 most and HLA-C fewest. The classifier reportedly diagnosed cytomegalovirus status with high sensitivity and specificity. When a later analysis compared HLA-associated TCR beta chains with equally common others, the HLA-associated chains turned out to be more clonally expanded and to have lower generation probabilities.

Note on this clone: Its antigen remains unidentified.

J lost 3 bases, V lost 1 base, and 2 bases had no gene match. Germline lookup yields CDR1 SGHTA and CDR2 FQGTGA. CDR3 length: 14 amino acids. The PCR employed 60 Vbeta primers together with 13 Jbeta primers. Clones were read by immunoSEQ multiplex PCR, and TCRdb kept only the in-frame ones, dropping some. The sample holds 150,000 to 200,000 clones, about four fifths seen once. This chain joins TRBV7-3 and TRBJ1-1, with 7 bases lining up with TRBD1. This receptor was obtained from a man between 18 and 35 years old in good health and CMV-seronegative. Input material: PBMCs. In DNA, the CDR3 is TGTGCCAGCAGCTTAAGAGGGGGCGACACTGAAGCTTTCTTT. This translates into CASSLRGGDTEAFF.